The subject of this entry is one TCR beta chain. As yet, its antigen is unknown. This CDR3 has 13 residues. Trimming removed 8 bases at V and 4 bases at J, with 14 bases between. Germline-derived CDR1 and CDR2 are SNHLY and FYNNEI. The repertoire was sequenced with immunoSEQ multiplex PCR; TCRdb's copy has only in-frame clones and lacks some. The sample lists 20,000 to 25,000 clones; roughly 68% were seen once. This specimen comes from a study of cytotoxic CD8 clonotypes in ibrutinib-treated CLL. Overall study findings and caveats: Baseline clonality exceeded age-matched healthy donors and tracked circulating CD8+ T-cell counts.

The chain has TRBV2 and TRBJ1-2; D gene ambiguous. Sequenced here: PBMCs, sampled after 24 months of ibrutinib treatment. The sequence was collected from a human donor with chronic lymphocytic leukemia. This chain's CDR3 is CASSETASYGYTF. DNA of the CDR3: TGTGCCAGCTCCGAGACGGCGAGCTATGGCTACACCTTC.